These 24 T cell receptor beta chains were all obtained from the same sample, sequenced in a study of T-cell reconstitution after alpha-beta-depleted transplantation in children. TCRbeta library construction was performed incorporating unique molecular identifiers. From the PCR reads, TCRdb called clonotypes with MiXCR, one entry per CDR3 protein. Of 700,000 to 950,000 distinct CDR3 sequences listed, approximately 15% are singletons. Sequencing was performed on PBMCs, mostly from graft donor cells, taken 360 days after TCRalphabeta/CD19-depleted stem cell transplant. These receptors were taken from a male patient younger than 18 who had a stem cell transplant for acute lymphoblastic leukemia, so the T cells may come from the graft donor.

The chain is built from TRBV12-3 or TRBV12-4 and TRBJ2-7; possibly TRBD2 for D (5 bases). Trimming removed 6 bases from V and 2 bases from J, with 11 bases in between. This CDR3 is built from 13 residues. CDR3 bases: TGTGCCAGCAGCCCGACTAACACCTACGAGCAGTACTTC. It specifies CASSPTNTYEQYF.

The chain employs TRBV5-1 and TRBJ2-7, with D tentatively TRBD2 (6 bases). Germline V CDR1 and CDR2: SGHRS, YFSETQ. This CDR3 is built from 14 residues. The germline V and J ends were trimmed by 0 bases and 4 bases, with 11 bases remaining between them. Written as DNA, the CDR3 is TGCGCCAGCAGCTTGGGTACTAGCAGATACGAGCAGTACTTC. Its protein is CASSLGTSRYEQYF.

This clonotype has only a few counts. The chain combines TRBV3-1 with TRBJ2-2; a weak D match, TRBD2 (5 bases). In germline, CDR1 is LGHDT, CDR2 YNNKEL (reference sequence). V lost 1 base and J 7 bases, leaving 10 bases between the germline ends. The CDR3 covers 14 residues. The CDR3, as DNA: TGTGCCAGCAGCCAAGGAGGGCTTTTCGGGGAGCTGTTTTTT. It translates to CASSQGGLFGELFF. Using reference TRBV3-1 and TRBJ2-2 for the parts outside the CDR3, the full variable domain is DTAVSQTPKYLVTQMGNDKSIKCEQNLGHDTMYWYKQDSKKFLKIMFSYNNKELIINETVPNRFSPKSPDKAHLNLHINSLELGDSAVYFCASSQGGLFGELFFGEGSRLTVL.

CDR3 loop: CSVERAGAINPSSYNEQFF. CDR3 bases: TGCAGCGTTGAGCGGGCAGGAGCGATAAACCCCAGCTCCTACAATGAGCAGTTCTTC. The chain carries TRBV29-1 and TRBJ2-1; a weak D match, TRBD2 (5 bases). Germline V lookup: CDR1 SQVTM, CDR2 ANQGSEA. V was cut by 3 bases and J by 0 bases, with 24 bases left in between. The CDR3 loop spans 19 amino acids.

The chain employs TRBV29-1 and TRBJ1-1; D is unclear. V lost 0 bases and J 2 bases, leaving 10 bases between the germline ends. CDR3 length: 14 residues. Per the germline V gene, CDR1 is SQVTM and CDR2 is ANQGSEA. CDR3 residues: CSVEDLHSNTEAFF. The CDR3 DNA sequence: TGCAGCGTTGAAGATCTCCACAGCAACACTGAAGCTTTCTTT.

This clonotype appeared a few times. The CDR3 sequence is CASSHGSGSTDTQYF. The CDR3 DNA reads TGTGCCAGCAGCCACGGTAGCGGGAGTACAGATACGCAGTATTTT. The chain links TRBV14 to TRBJ2-3; 9 nucleotides line up with TRBD2. CDR3 length: 15 amino acids. Trimming took 3 bases from V and 3 from J; bases not matched to a gene: 4. Germline CDR1 is SGHDN and CDR2 is FVKESK.

The rearrangement joins TRBV2 to TRBJ1-3; D may be TRBD1 (5 bases). V lost 8 bases and J 0 bases, leaving 14 bases between the germline ends. The CDR3 spans 15 residues. Germline V gene lookup returns CDR1 SNHLY and CDR2 FYNNEI. CDR3 in DNA: TGTGCCAGCGGGGGGACGGGGGTCTCTGGAAACACCATATATTTT. It yields the protein CASGGTGVSGNTIYF.

This clonotype was found a few times. V is TRBV15 and J is TRBJ2-3; no clear D. The CDR3 spans 14 residues. Deletions cut 5 bases from V and 5 bases from J, with 14 bases between. Germline values: CDR1 LNHNV, CDR2 YYDKDF (reference sequence). CDR3 amino acids: CATSPGQLGDTQYF. CDR3 DNA: TGTGCCACCAGCCCCGGGCAATTGGGAGATACGCAGTATTTT.

In this sample, this clonotype turned up a few times. The chain joins TRBV15 to TRBJ2-1; 10 bases match TRBD2. The CDR3 consists of 18 residues. Per the germline V gene, CDR1 is LNHNV and CDR2 is YYDKDF (reference sequence). V was clipped by 4 bases and J by 6 bases; unmatched bases: 15. The CDR3 spells CATSTLRFSGRAGNEQFF. The CDR3 nucleotides are TGTGCCACCAGCACCCTGAGGTTCAGCGGGAGGGCTGGCAATGAGCAGTTCTTC.

The V and J genes are TRBV11-2 and TRBJ1-4; 10 bases match TRBD1. The CDR3 runs to 16 residues. The ends lost 1 base at V and 7 bases at J; junction bases unmatched: 6. Germline V CDR1 and CDR2: SGHAT, FQNNGV. The CDR3 protein is CASSLAFGQGGEKLFF. As DNA, the CDR3 is TGTGCCAGCAGCTTAGCGTTTGGACAGGGGGGTGAAAAACTGTTTTTT.

This clonotype was found a few times. The chain couples TRBV4-1 to TRBJ2-1, with D maybe TRBD2 (5 bases). There are 17 residues in the CDR3. Germline loops: CDR1 MGHRA, CDR2 YSYEKL. The ends were cut back, 3 bases at V and 4 bases at J, with 19 bases in the middle. CDR3 amino acids: CASSHLKLGLKYNEQFF. The CDR3 nucleotides are TGCGCCAGCAGCCATCTGAAGCTTGGACTGAAATACAATGAGCAGTTCTTC.

This clonotype turned up a few times. V and J are TRBV6-1 and TRBJ1-4; 7 bases map to TRBD1. CDR1 is MNHNS and CDR2 is SASEGT in the germline V gene. This CDR3 has 13 amino acids. V dropped 4 bases and J dropped 8; count of bases not matched to a gene: 4. The CDR3 coding sequence is TGTGCCAGCAGTGGGACAGGTTCCGAAAAACTGTTTTTT. This encodes CASSGTGSEKLFF.

The chain combines TRBV7-3 with TRBJ2-1, with 10 bases lining up with TRBD2. CDR1 is SGHTA and CDR2 is FQGTGA in the germline V gene. J was trimmed by 7 bases and V by 5 bases; bases with no gene match: 5. The CDR3 consists of 14 residues. The CDR3 here is CASSPTSGINEQFF. In DNA form, the CDR3 reads TGTGCCAGCAGCCCTACTAGCGGGATAAATGAGCAGTTCTTC.

This clonotype was picked up a small number of times. CDR3 region: CASRKARLNTEAFF. Here the CDR3 DNA reads TGTGCCAGCCGGAAGGCCAGGTTGAACACTGAAGCTTTCTTT. The V call is TRBV11-2, the J call TRBJ1-1, with unresolved D. V was shortened by 8 bases and J by 0 bases, with 13 bases between the two germline ends. Germline CDR1 SGHAT, CDR2 FQNNGV. The CDR3 totals 14 residues.

In this sample, this clonotype turned up a few times. CDR3 sequence (DNA): TGCAGTGCTAGAGTTGGATCGCGGGGAGATCCTGAAAAACTGTTTTTT. Its protein product is CSARVGSRGDPEKLFF. The J gene is TRBJ1-4, the V gene TRBV20-1; D ambiguous. Germline assignment: CDR1 DFQATT and CDR2 SNEGSKA (reference sequence). The V gene lost 1 base and the J gene lost 7 bases, with 19 bases spanning the gap. This CDR3 spans 16 amino acids.

This chain links TRBV11-1 with TRBJ2-1; TRBD2 matches at 16 bases. V dropped 5 bases and J dropped 2; count of bases not matched to a gene: 12. There are 20 residues in the CDR3. Germline CDR1 reads SGHAT; CDR2 reads FQDESV (reference sequence). The CDR3 spells CASSPGTSGRVVGTYNEQFF. The CDR3 DNA reads TGTGCCAGCAGCCCCGGGACTAGCGGGAGGGTAGTGGGGACCTACAATGAGCAGTTCTTC. Full variable domain (remainder filled in from reference TRBV11-1 and TRBJ2-1): EAEVAQSPRYKITEKSQAVAFWCDPISGHATLYWYRQILGQGPELLVQFQDESVVDDSQLPKDRFSAERLKGVDSTLKIQPAELGDSAMYLCASSPGTSGRVVGTYNEQFFGPGTRLTVL.

V usage is TRBV4-1 and J usage is TRBJ2-5, with D perhaps TRBD2 (6 bases). This CDR3 region has 13 residues. Germline CDR1 MGHRA, CDR2 YSYEKL. Trimming removed 4 bases at V and 2 bases at J, with 8 bases between. The CDR3 coding sequence is TGCGCCAGCAGCCCCCGGGAGCAAGAGACCCAGTACTTC. This codes for CASSPREQETQYF.

This clonotype showed up just a few times. The chain couples TRBV5-1 to TRBJ1-6; TRBD1 is a possible D gene (5 bases). The CDR3 runs 15 residues. Germline V gene data show CDR1 as SGHRS and CDR2 as YFSETQ. The V end was cut by 4 bases, the J end by 8 bases, with 16 bases between. CDR3 loop: CASSPDWGLYSPLHF. DNA for the CDR3: TGCGCCAGCAGCCCGGACTGGGGCCTCTATTCACCCCTCCACTTT.

The chain carries TRBV11-2 and TRBJ2-5; possible D gene TRBD1, 5 bases. There are 16 residues in the CDR3. Trimming pared 4 bases from V and 6 bases from J, leaving 21 bases between. Germline lookup yields CDR1 SGHAT and CDR2 FQNNGV. CDR3 in DNA: TGTGCCAGCAGCTCCCCCAGGGCACCCACGACGAAGACCCAGTACTTC. Encoded protein: CASSSPRAPTTKTQYF.

The gene calls are TRBV11-2 and TRBJ2-1; 8 nucleotides match TRBD2. CDR1 is SGHAT and CDR2 is FQNNGV in the germline V gene. V dropped 8 bases and J dropped 0; count of bases not matched to a gene: 15. The length of the CDR3 is 18 residues. The CDR3 loop is CASSGSGLAGLSYNEQFF. The CDR3 coding sequence is TGTGCCAGCTCGGGGAGCGGGCTAGCGGGTCTCTCCTACAATGAGCAGTTCTTC. Combining the CDR3 with reference TRBV11-2 and TRBJ2-1 gives the whole variable domain EAGVAQSPRYKIIEKRQSVAFWCNPISGHATLYWYQQILGQGPKLLIQFQNNGVVDDSQLPKDRFSAERLKGVDSTLKIQPAKLEDSAVYLCASSGSGLAGLSYNEQFFGPGTRLTVL.

A remark on this clonotype: The germline gene is not matched at one end of the junction; a read error may be the cause. The chain has TRBV6-1 and TRBJ1-2, with no clear D. CDR1 and CDR2 (germline): MNHNS, SASEGT. This CDR3 is 12 amino acids long. The DNA of the CDR3 is TGTGCCAGCAGTCCGGGTTACTATGGCTATGGCTTC. It specifies CASSPGYYGYGF.

This chain uses TRBV5-1 with TRBJ2-1; D is uncertain. The ends were cut back, 0 bases at V and 6 bases at J, with 7 bases in the middle. Germline loops: CDR1 SGHRS, CDR2 YFSETQ. The CDR3 runs 13 residues. The CDR3 is CASSLVATNEQFF. The CDR3 nucleotides are TGCGCCAGCAGCTTGGTTGCGACCAATGAGCAGTTCTTC.

This clonotype has a handful of counts. This rearrangement joins TRBV20-1 to TRBJ2-3, with D tentatively TRBD2 (5 bases). V was clipped by 6 bases and J by 0 bases, with 10 bases between them. CDR3 length: 13 amino acids. In germline, CDR1 is DFQATT, CDR2 SNEGSKA (reference sequence). This CDR3 is CSATRGSTDTQYF. The DNA for the CDR3 is TGCAGTGCAACCCGCGGGAGCACAGATACGCAGTATTTT.

This clonotype appeared a few times. The chain links TRBV6-1 to TRBJ2-5; TRBD2 matches 7 bases. This CDR3 region has 18 residues. The V and J ends lost 5 bases and 5 bases, in that order; junction bases with no gene match: 20. From germline, CDR1 is MNHNS and CDR2 SASEGT. CDR3 loop: CASSTAWIAGTWGETQYF. Here the CDR3 DNA reads TGTGCCAGCAGTACCGCGTGGATAGCGGGTACCTGGGGGGAGACCCAGTACTTC.